This T cell receptor (beta chain) is drawn from a study of Graves' ophthalmopathy and Graves' hyperthyroidism. Study results and limitations: Ophthalmopathy cases were distinguished from stable hyperthyroidism by a 13-signature model, reaching approximately 87% sensitivity and over 80% specificity. Its predictions of ophthalmopathy progression gave the model 60% to 71% sensitivity and 72.22% specificity.

Amplification from RNA transcripts yielded the TCR beta CDR3 regions. First-round RT-PCR used HTBI primers; second-round multiplex PCR followed. MiXCR was run by TCRdb on the multiplex PCR reads, yielding one entry per CDR3 protein. The sample holds over a million distinct CDR3 sequences, 35% to 45% seen once. Regarding this clonotype: The target antigen is unknown.

The V and J ends lost 3 bases and 4 bases, in that order; junction bases with no gene match: 7. CDR1 MGHDK and CDR2 SYGVNS come from the germline V gene. The CDR3 runs 15 residues. The sequence was collected from an adult man with Graves' hyperthyroidism. This chain uses TRBV25-1 with TRBJ1-2, with 8 bases lining up with TRBD1. Material for sequencing was peripheral blood or thyroid tissue (not recorded which). The CDR3 sequence is CASSDSAGGGYGYTF. The CDR3 bases are TGTGCCAGCAGTGATTCCGCAGGGGGCGGCTATGGCTACACCTTC.